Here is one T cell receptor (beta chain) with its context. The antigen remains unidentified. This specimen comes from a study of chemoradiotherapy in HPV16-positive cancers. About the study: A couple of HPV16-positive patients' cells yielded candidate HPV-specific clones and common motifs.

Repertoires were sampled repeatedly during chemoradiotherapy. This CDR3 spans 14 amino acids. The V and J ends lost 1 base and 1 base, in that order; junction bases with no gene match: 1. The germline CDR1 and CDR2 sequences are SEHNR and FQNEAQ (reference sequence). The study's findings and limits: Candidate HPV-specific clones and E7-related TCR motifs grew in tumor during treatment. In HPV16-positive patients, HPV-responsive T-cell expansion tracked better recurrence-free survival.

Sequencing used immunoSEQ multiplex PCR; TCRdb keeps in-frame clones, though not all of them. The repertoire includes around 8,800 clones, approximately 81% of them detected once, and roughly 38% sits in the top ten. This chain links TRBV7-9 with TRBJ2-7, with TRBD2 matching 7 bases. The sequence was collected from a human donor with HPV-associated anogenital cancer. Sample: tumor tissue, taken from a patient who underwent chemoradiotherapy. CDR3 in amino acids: CASSLGGGSYEQYF. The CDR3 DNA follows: TGTGCCAGCAGCTTAGGGGGGGGTTCCTACGAGCAGTACTTC.